This T cell receptor (beta chain) was observed in a study of blood T cell repertoires in COVID-19. Study as a whole: From the United States, Italy and Spain came samples of acute and convalescent COVID-19. Nucleic acid was either cDNA or gDNA, and it came from T cells, B-cell-depleted T cells, or PBMCs.

Germline trimming cut 2 bases from V and 4 bases from J; bases unmatched to any gene: 8. The CDR3 is 15 amino acids. Germline lookup yields CDR1 GTSNPN and CDR2 SVGIG (reference sequence). Participant-reported clinical history was the basis for cohort assignment. Participants classified as exposed had met a COVID-19 case within 2 weeks before study entry. Assay used: immunoSEQ multiplex PCR; TCRdb lists only in-frame clones, some missing. This repertoire shows 200,000 to 250,000 clones, 83% found once; its top ten account for 4.8%. Sequenced sample: PBMCs or T cells enriched from blood (not recorded which). The source of this sequence is a woman in her fifties or sixties who had been exposed to COVID-19. The chain couples TRBV30 to TRBJ1-2, with 9 bases identical to TRBD1. CDR3 region: CAWSITGTGIYGYTF. CDR3 DNA: TGTGCCTGGAGTATAACCGGGACAGGGATCTATGGCTACACCTTC.